A few counts support the clone carrying this T cell receptor (beta chain). The V gene's germline CDR1 is SGHTA and CDR2 FQGNSA. The V gene end was trimmed by 5 bases and the J gene end by 0 bases; junction bases not matched to a gene: 8. The CDR3 is made up of 16 amino acids. Preparation of the TCRbeta library involved a method that used unique molecular identifiers. One entry per CDR3 protein results from TCRdb running MiXCR on the PCR reads. Of 500,000 to 750,000 distinct CDR3 sequences in the sample, 25% to 30% were seen once. This sample was taken from a study of T-cell reconstitution after alpha-beta-depleted transplantation in children.

The chain is built from TRBV7-2 and TRBJ2-3; 7 bases are a match to TRBD2. The input for sequencing was PBMCs, taken before TCRalphabeta/CD19-depleted stem cell transplant. This TCR derives from a boy in the first two years of life with Wiskott-Aldrich syndrome, due to receive a stem cell transplant. CDR3 sequence (DNA): TGTGCCAGCAGCCGCCGTAGCGGGTCTAGCACAGATACGCAGTATTTT. The encoded protein is CASSRRSGSSTDTQYF. Filled out from reference TRBV7-2 and TRBJ2-3, the complete variable domain reads GAGVSQSPSNKVTEKGKDVELRCDPISGHTALYWYRQSLGQGLEFLIYFQGNSAPDKSGLPSDRFSAERTGGSVSTLTIQRTQQEDSAVYLCASSRRSGSSTDTQYFGPGTRLTVL.